The 31 T cell receptor beta chains reported below all come from one sample, sequenced in a study of blood T cell repertoires in COVID-19. This table comes from immunoSEQ multiplex PCR, and its TCRdb copy is limited to in-frame clones, with some not included. The sample shows about 160,000 clones, 80% to 95% of them seen only once. Sequencing was carried out using peripheral blood. Receptor source: a man aged 30 to 45 with COVID-19, enrolled during active disease.

This rearrangement joins TRBV5-1 to TRBJ2-1; D unclear. Trimming shortened V by 7 bases and J by 1 base, and 15 bases separated the two germline ends. The CDR3 extends over 15 amino acids. Germline V gene lookup returns CDR1 SGHRS and CDR2 YFSETQ. The CDR3, as DNA: TGCGCCAGCCAGGCTGCTTGGGCTTCCTACAATGAGCAGTTCTTC. This translates into CASQAAWASYNEQFF.

The V call is TRBV5-1, the J call TRBJ1-6, with 9 positions matching TRBD1. Germline assignment: CDR1 SGHRS and CDR2 YFSETQ. The CDR3 loop spans 16 amino acids. Trimming at V came to 4 bases and at J to 6 bases, leaving 8 bases not matched to a gene. Written as DNA, the CDR3 is TGCGCCAGCAGCCAACAGACAGGGGGAGGTAATTCACCCCTCCACTTT. Its protein product is CASSQQTGGGNSPLHF.

The chain carries TRBV24-1 and TRBJ1-5; TRBD1 aligns across 10 bases. After removal of 1 base from V and 3 bases from J, the junction contained 17 bases not matched to a gene. The germline CDR1 and CDR2 sequences are KGHDR and SFDVKD. This CDR3 has 21 residues. CDR3 DNA: TGTGCCACCAGTGATTTTAGGTTGCGGGACAGGGGTTCAGAGGACAATCAGCCCCAGCATTTT. Protein: CATSDFRLRDRGSEDNQPQHF.

The rearrangement links TRBV4-2 to TRBJ1-2, with 7 bases matching TRBD1. Per germline, CDR1 LGHNA and CDR2 YNFKEQ. V shed 0 bases, J shed 2 bases, and the junction held 3 bases outside the gene matches. This CDR3 region has 15 residues. CDR3 in amino acids: CASSQEDRENYGYTF. The CDR3 DNA sequence: TGTGCCAGCAGCCAAGAAGACAGGGAGAACTATGGCTACACCTTC.

The chain links TRBV7-3 to TRBJ2-1, with 12 bases matching TRBD2. There are 17 residues in the CDR3. The V segment lost 5 bases and the J segment 7 bases; nucleotides outside the gene matches: 12. CDR1 and CDR2 from the germline V gene are SGHTA and FQGTGA. CDR3: CASSAAPTSGSYNEQFF. CDR3 in DNA: TGTGCCAGCAGCGCCGCCCCGACTAGCGGGAGCTATAATGAGCAGTTCTTC.

The V and J genes are TRBV19 and TRBJ2-3; D remains ambiguous. The V gene's germline CDR1 is LNHDA and CDR2 SQIVND (reference sequence). This CDR3 contains 14 residues. V was shortened by 3 bases and J by 0 bases, with 7 bases between the two germline ends. The CDR3 protein is CASSIGPSTDTQYF. In DNA form, the CDR3 reads TGTGCCAGTAGTATTGGCCCTAGCACAGATACGCAGTATTTT.

The genes are TRBV21-1 and TRBJ2-1; the D call of TRBD2 is as the table states it, not checked on the DNA. TRBV21-1 is marked as a pseudogene. The CDR3 covers 19 residues. CDR3 in DNA: TGTGCCAGCAGCAAAGGGGATTTTCTACGCGGGTTCTCCTACAATGAGCAGTTCTTC. Translating gives CASSKGDFLRGFSYNEQFF.

The V gene is TRBV6-6, the J gene TRBJ1-1; D call uncertain. V shed 6 bases and J shed 1 base, with 12 bases lying between them. Germline V gives CDR1 MNHNY, CDR2 SVGAGI (reference sequence). There are 14 residues in the CDR3. The DNA of the CDR3 is TGTGCCAGCAGGACCGCGCAGCGGAACACTGAAGCTTTCTTT. Translation gives CASRTAQRNTEAFF.

The V gene is TRBV5-1, the J gene TRBJ2-3, with 8 bases matching TRBD2. V shed 2 bases and J 0 bases; nucleotides not matched to a gene: 8. The CDR3 covers 17 residues. Germline CDR1 SGHRS, CDR2 YFSETQ. The CDR3 DNA reads as TGCGCCAGCAGCTTAGCGGGAGTGCAGACTAGCACAGATACGCAGTATTTT. Its translation is CASSLAGVQTSTDTQYF. Looking up the rest from reference TRBV5-1 and TRBJ2-3 gives the full variable domain: KAGVTQTPRYLIKTRGQQVTLSCSPISGHRSVSWYQQTPGQGLQFLFEYFSETQRNKGNFPGRFSGRQFSNSRSEMNVSTLELGDSALYLCASSLAGVQTSTDTQYFGPGTRLTVL.

The chain joins TRBV29-1 to TRBJ2-1, with 9 bases aligning to TRBD1. The V gene end was trimmed by 7 bases and the J gene end by 9 bases; junction bases not matched to a gene: 7. Germline lookup yields CDR1 SQVTM and CDR2 ANQGSEA. The length of the CDR3 is 12 residues. The CDR3 coding sequence is TGCAGCGCCGGGACAGGGTACGTTGAGCAGTTCTTC. This codes for CSAGTGYVEQFF.

This clone was observed a handful of times. The J gene is TRBJ2-1, the V gene TRBV4-3; D unclear. The CDR3 spans 15 residues. Trimming pared 0 bases from V and 2 bases from J, leaving 8 bases between. Germline V gives CDR1 LGHNA, CDR2 YSLEER. In nucleotides, the CDR3 is TGCGCCAGCAGCCAAGATCGGGTGCCCTACAATGAGCAGTTCTTC. It translates to CASSQDRVPYNEQFF.

This clone was seen just once. J is TRBJ2-7 and V is TRBV5-1, with a possible D match to TRBD2 (6 bases). From germline, CDR1 is SGHRS and CDR2 YFSETQ. Trimming pared 5 bases from V and 0 bases from J, leaving 15 bases between. This CDR3 is 15 amino acids long. In nucleotides, the CDR3 is TGCGCCAGCAGTACTAGCTCTGGACCCTCCTACGAGCAGTACTTC. The encoded protein is CASSTSSGPSYEQYF.

Only one count was recorded for this clone. CDR3 DNA sequence: TGTGCCAGCTCACCGCCACTGTACACTGAAGCTTTCTTT. Translating it yields CASSPPLYTEAFF. The chain couples TRBV18 to TRBJ1-1; D not certain. This CDR3 has 13 amino acids. Germline lookup yields CDR1 KGHSH and CDR2 LQKENI. V was trimmed by 3 bases and J by 3 bases, leaving 8 bases between them.

The chain couples TRBV3-1 (or the pseudogene TRBV3-2) to TRBJ2-1; TRBD2 matches at 15 bases. Germline V gene data show CDR1 as LGHDT and CDR2 as YNNKEL (reference sequence). Trimming took 4 bases from V and 9 from J; bases not matched to a gene: 4. The CDR3 is 15 amino acids. In DNA, the CDR3 is TGTGCCAGCAGCCGGACTAGCGGGAGGGCGGGTGAGCAGTTCTTC. This translates into CASSRTSGRAGEQFF.

The genes are TRBV6-5 and TRBJ2-7; D perhaps matches TRBD2 (5 bases). The CDR3 is 15 amino acids. V dropped 1 base and J dropped 3 bases, with 13 bases sitting between them. The germline CDR1 and CDR2 sequences are MNHEY and SVGAGI. The CDR3 DNA sequence: TGTGCCAGCAGTTACTTGGGGAGCGCCCTCTACGAGCAGTACTTC. Encoded protein: CASSYLGSALYEQYF.

This chain uses TRBV11-3 with TRBJ2-3; weak D call: TRBD1 (6 bases). The CDR3 is 13 amino acids. Germline assignment: CDR1 SGHNT and CDR2 YENEEA. V gave up 0 bases and J gave up 8 bases, with 9 bases separating them. CDR3: CASSLEQGATQYF. CDR3 nucleotides: TGTGCCAGCAGCTTAGAACAGGGTGCTACGCAGTATTTT. Using reference TRBV11-3 and TRBJ2-3 for the parts outside the CDR3, the full variable domain is EAGVVQSPRYKIIEKKQPVAFWCNPISGHNTLYWYLQNLGQGPELLIRYENEEAVDDSQLPKDRFSAERLKGVDSTLKIQPAELGDSAVYLCASSLEQGATQYFGPGTRLTVL.

This clone was counted only a few times. The rearrangement uses TRBV3-1 (or the pseudogene TRBV3-2) and TRBJ1-1; D is uncertain. The V and J ends lost 4 bases and 8 bases respectively, with 17 bases between them. The CDR3 is made up of 14 amino acids. CDR1 LGHDT and CDR2 YNNKEL come from the germline V gene (reference sequence). CDR3 region: CASSPRSLSLEAFF. The CDR3 DNA sequence: TGTGCCAGCAGCCCTCGCTCACTGAGCTTAGAAGCTTTCTTT.

The rearrangement uses TRBV5-1 and TRBJ2-3; no reliable D call. V lost 5 bases and J lost 0, with 4 bases in between. This CDR3 spans 12 amino acids. Germline CDR1 and CDR2: SGHRS and YFSETQ. CDR3 coding DNA: TGCGCCAGCAGATCTAGCACAGATACGCAGTATTTT. The encoded protein is CASRSSTDTQYF.

The chain links TRBV28 to TRBJ2-7, with no clear D. The CDR3 spans 13 residues. The germline V gene encodes CDR1 MDHEN and CDR2 SYDVKM. The V and J ends lost 5 bases and 1 base respectively, with 9 bases between them. DNA for the CDR3: TGTGCCAGCAGTAGAGTTCCGTCCTACGAGCAGTACTTC. This codes for CASSRVPSYEQYF. The full variable domain, with the rest looked up from reference TRBV28 and TRBJ2-7, is DVKVTQSSRYLVKRTGEKVFLECVQDMDHENMFWYRQDPGLGLRLIYFSYDVKMKEKGDIPEGYSVSREKKERFSLILESASTNQTSMYLCASSRVPSYEQYFGPGTRLTVT.

The gene calls are TRBV7-9 and TRBJ2-2; possible D gene TRBD2, 5 bases. Trimming removed 6 bases from V and 0 bases from J, with 17 bases in between. Germline V gives CDR1 SEHNR, CDR2 FQNEAQ (reference sequence). The CDR3 totals 17 residues. In DNA form, the CDR3 reads TGTGCCAGCAGGCCCCGAAGGGCGGGCCCGAACACCGGGGAGCTGTTTTTT. The encoded protein is CASRPRRAGPNTGELFF.

CDR3 nucleotides: TGTGCCAGCAGCCCGCACCGGGTTAGTGGAGAGACCCAGTACTTC. Its translation is CASSPHRVSGETQYF. The rearrangement uses TRBV9 and TRBJ2-5; no definite D call. From germline, CDR1 is SGDLS and CDR2 YYNGEE. V shed 4 bases and J shed 4 bases, with 17 bases lying between them. The CDR3 has 15 amino acids.

On this clone itself: Other DNA sequences of this sample code for an identical CDR3. The rearrangement joins TRBV18 to TRBJ1-1; D gene ambiguous. CDR1 and CDR2 (germline): KGHSH, LQKENI. V gave up 2 bases and J gave up 4 bases, with 8 bases separating them. The CDR3 runs to 13 residues. The CDR3 sequence: CASSPETGTEAFF. CDR3 bases: TGTGCCAGCTCACCAGAGACGGGCACTGAAGCTTTCTTT.

This clone was seen just once. The rearrangement joins TRBV6-5 to TRBJ1-5; 8 bases are shared with TRBD1. V shed 11 bases, J shed 7 bases, and the junction held 10 bases outside the gene matches. In germline, CDR1 is MNHEY, CDR2 SVGAGI. The CDR3 loop spans 13 amino acids. Here the CDR3 DNA reads TGTGCCGCTCGACAGGGGACGGGGCAGCCCCAGCATTTT. Translating gives CAARQGTGQPQHF.

This rearrangement joins TRBV28 to TRBJ2-3, with D perhaps matching TRBD2 (6 bases). The germline V gene has CDR1 MDHEN and CDR2 SYDVKM. CDR3 length: 16 residues. Trimming cost V 0 bases and J 6 bases, with 16 bases left between them. CDR3 DNA sequence: TGTGCCAGCAGTTTATGGGAGACTAGAGTAGCGGATACGCAGTATTTT. Its protein is CASSLWETRVADTQYF.

The rearrangement links TRBV2 to TRBJ1-5, with 8 bases lining up with TRBD1. Germline trimming cut 6 bases from V and 2 bases from J; bases unmatched to any gene: 12. Germline V CDR1 and CDR2: SNHLY, FYNNEI. The CDR3 runs to 17 residues. This CDR3 reads CASSGDRPSRGNQPQHF. The CDR3 DNA sequence: TGTGCCAGCAGCGGGGACAGGCCCTCAAGGGGCAATCAGCCCCAGCATTTT.

This chain's CDR3 is CASGTGRNTIYF. The DNA of the CDR3 is TGTGCCAGCGGGACAGGGAGGAACACCATATATTTT. The rearrangement uses TRBV28 and TRBJ1-3; 9 bases match TRBD1. J gave up 7 bases and V 8 bases, and 3 bases lay outside the gene matches. The CDR3 is 12 amino acids. In germline, CDR1 is MDHEN, CDR2 SYDVKM.

The V and J genes are TRBV15 and TRBJ2-6; D not resolved. V gave up 8 bases and J gave up 3 bases, with 5 bases separating them. Germline V gene lookup returns CDR1 LNHNV and CDR2 YYDKDF (reference sequence). The CDR3 is 12 amino acids. The CDR3 bases are TGTGCCACCTCTTTTGGGGCCAACGTCCTGACTTTC. Translation gives CATSFGANVLTF.

The rearrangement uses TRBV9 and TRBJ2-2; no clear D. In germline, CDR1 is SGDLS, CDR2 YYNGEE. CDR3 length: 16 residues. V lost 0 bases and J lost 7, with 16 bases in between. The CDR3 here is CASSVEVLGSVGELFF. The CDR3 DNA is TGTGCCAGCAGCGTAGAGGTCCTAGGTTCGGTCGGGGAGCTGTTTTTT.

The gene calls are TRBV10-3 and TRBJ2-5, with D maybe TRBD1 (6 bases). CDR3 length: 18 amino acids. V was shortened by 0 bases and J by 0 bases, with 17 bases between the two germline ends. Per the germline V gene, CDR1 is ENHRY and CDR2 is SYGVKD. The chain's CDR3 is CAISESGATGPYQETQYF. The CDR3 DNA reads TGTGCCATCAGTGAGTCGGGGGCGACAGGCCCGTACCAAGAGACCCAGTACTTC.

The chain couples TRBV5-4 to TRBJ1-1, with D tentatively TRBD1 (6 bases). The CDR3 runs to 16 residues. Trimming pared 2 bases from V and 0 bases from J, leaving 14 bases between. Germline CDR1 is SGHNT and CDR2 is YYREEE (reference sequence). The CDR3 DNA sequence: TGTGCCAGCAGCTTCGGGCAGGGGATCATGAACACTGAAGCTTTCTTT. Translation gives CASSFGQGIMNTEAFF.

This chain uses TRBV19 with TRBJ1-3, with D perhaps TRBD1 (6 bases). The CDR3 totals 18 residues. CDR1 LNHDA and CDR2 SQIVND come from the germline V gene (reference sequence). Trimming left V 0 bases short and J 0 bases short, with 15 bases between. The CDR3 bases are TGTGCCAGTAGTATAGACGCGACAGGTTCGAGCTCTGGAAACACCATATATTTT. Protein sequence: CASSIDATGSSSGNTIYF.